This entry lists 12 T cell receptor beta chains sequenced from one sample in a study of shared clonotypes between healthy human individuals. TCRdb's table, derived via immunoSEQ multiplex PCR, lists solely in-frame clones and lacks some. This sample yields over 850,000 clones, of which around three quarters are seen a single time; more than 0.55% belongs to the top ten. The sequenced sample was memory CD4+ T cells from PBMCs. This sample's subset: CD45RA-negative fraction. The origin of the receptors is a man younger than 30 in good health. Some clones in this sample may be carry-over from other donors' samples.

With respect to this clone: Germline is not matched at one junction end, which may reflect a read error. V is TRBV5-1 and J is TRBJ2-1; weak D call: TRBD2 (6 bases). Germline V lookup: CDR1 SGHRS, CDR2 YFSETQ. The length of the CDR3 is 13 residues. CDR3: CASSGGTYSEQFF. CDR3 nucleotide sequence: TGCGCCAGCAGCGGCGGGACTTACAGTGAGCAGTTCTTC.

The V call is TRBV28, the J call TRBJ2-1, with 7 bases lining up with TRBD2. This CDR3 has 13 amino acids. Germline CDR1 reads MDHEN; CDR2 reads SYDVKM. V gave up 6 bases and J gave up 3 bases; unmatched junction bases: 2. CDR3 nucleotides: TGTGCCAGCAGGGGGGGGATCTACAATGAGCAGTTCTTC. Its protein product is CASRGGIYNEQFF. Full variable domain (missing parts from reference TRBV28 and TRBJ2-1): DVKVTQSSRYLVKRTGEKVFLECVQDMDHENMFWYRQDPGLGLRLIYFSYDVKMKEKGDIPEGYSVSREKKERFSLILESASTNQTSMYLCASRGGIYNEQFFGPGTRLTVL.

This clone was counted many times. The rearrangement joins TRBV6-1 to TRBJ2-3, with no clear D. Germline V lookup: CDR1 MNHNS, CDR2 SASEGT. The CDR3 spans 14 residues. Trimming left V 10 bases short and J 2 bases short, with 16 bases between. The CDR3 DNA reads TGTGCCATCACACGGACCGTACTCACAGATACGCAGTATTTT. Amino acid sequence: CAITRTVLTDTQYF.

The gene calls are TRBV5-1 and TRBJ2-2; the match to TRBD1 covers 10 bases. The CDR3 sequence is 16 residues long. Germline CDR1 SGHRS, CDR2 YFSETQ. Trimming took 3 bases from V and 2 from J; bases not matched to a gene: 4. The CDR3 DNA is TGCGCCAGCAGCTCCCGGGACAGGGGTAACACCGGGGAGCTGTTTTTT. Protein: CASSSRDRGNTGELFF.

The rearrangement links TRBV28 to TRBJ1-2, with a weak D call TRBD1 (5 bases). This CDR3 spans 12 amino acids. The germline V gene has CDR1 MDHEN and CDR2 SYDVKM. V was pared by 7 bases and J by 5 bases, with 11 bases between. In DNA, the CDR3 is TGTGCCAGCATTGACAGTACATATGGCTACACCTTC. It specifies CASIDSTYGYTF.

This clone has only a few counts. The V call is TRBV5-6, the J call TRBJ1-4; D is uncertain. Trimming took 3 bases from V and 5 from J, leaving 11 bases between them. CDR1 SGHDT and CDR2 YYEEEE come from the germline V gene. The CDR3 loop spans 14 amino acids. The CDR3 loop reads CASSSRTGNEKLFF. In DNA, the CDR3 is TGTGCCAGCAGCTCTCGGACGGGGAATGAAAAACTGTTTTTT.

This sequence joins TRBV6-5 and TRBJ2-1; TRBD2 matches at 11 bases. This CDR3 spans 13 amino acids. Trimming took 7 bases from V and 11 from J; bases not matched to a gene: 7. Germline V gives CDR1 MNHEY, CDR2 SVGAGI. DNA for the CDR3: TGTGCCAGCACCATAGCGGGAGGGTGGAAGCAGTTCTTC. Its protein product is CASTIAGGWKQFF.

The V call is TRBV5-6, the J call TRBJ1-1; no clear D. The CDR3 has 13 residues. The V gene's germline CDR1 is SGHDT and CDR2 YYEEEE. V was cut by 2 bases and J by 1 base, with 6 bases left in between. The CDR3 protein is CASSFSGNTEAFF. In DNA form, the CDR3 reads TGTGCCAGCAGCTTTTCGGGGAACACTGAAGCTTTCTTT. Complete variable domain (other parts from reference TRBV5-6 and TRBJ1-1): DAGVTQSPTHLIKTRGQQVTLRCSPKSGHDTVSWYQQALGQGPQFIFQYYEEEERQRGNFPDRFSGHQFPNYSSELNVNALLLGDSALYLCASSFSGNTEAFFGQGTRLTVV.

The CDR3 bases are TGTGCCAGCAGCAAATCCCGGGTTTGGGAGCAGTACTTC. Protein product: CASSKSRVWEQYF. The rearrangement uses TRBV27 and TRBJ2-7; D is unclear. Germline V gives CDR1 MNHEY, CDR2 SMNVEV (reference sequence). With 6 bases removed from V and 7 bases from J, the gap between germline ends came to 16 bases. The CDR3 contains 13 residues.

The genes are TRBV4-3 and TRBJ2-5; TRBD1 matches at 12 bases. Germline values: CDR1 LGHNA, CDR2 YSLEER. The CDR3 runs 17 residues. The V segment lost 4 bases and the J segment 4 bases; nucleotides outside the gene matches: 10. This CDR3 reads CASSPLPRDRGRETQYF. For the CDR3, the DNA is TGCGCCAGCAGCCCCTTGCCCCGGGACAGGGGGCGAGAGACCCAGTACTTC.

This rearrangement joins TRBV5-1 to TRBJ2-3; 9 nucleotides align to TRBD2. After removal of 4 bases from V and 2 bases from J, the junction contained 8 bases not matched to a gene. CDR1 is SGHRS and CDR2 is YFSETQ in the germline V gene. This CDR3 comprises 16 residues. As DNA, the CDR3 is TGCGCCAGCAGCATATCGACTAGCGGTAACACAGATACGCAGTATTTT. Translated, it gives CASSISTSGNTDTQYF.

About this clone itself: The same CDR3 arises from other DNA sequences in this sample as well. The rearrangement links TRBV5-1 to TRBJ2-2; D gene ambiguous. CDR1 SGHRS and CDR2 YFSETQ come from the germline V gene. The CDR3 loop spans 12 amino acids. V was cut by 0 bases and J by 6 bases, with 3 bases left in between. The CDR3, as DNA: TGCGCCAGCAGCTTGGATGCCGGGGAGCTGTTTTTT. This translates into CASSLDAGELFF.